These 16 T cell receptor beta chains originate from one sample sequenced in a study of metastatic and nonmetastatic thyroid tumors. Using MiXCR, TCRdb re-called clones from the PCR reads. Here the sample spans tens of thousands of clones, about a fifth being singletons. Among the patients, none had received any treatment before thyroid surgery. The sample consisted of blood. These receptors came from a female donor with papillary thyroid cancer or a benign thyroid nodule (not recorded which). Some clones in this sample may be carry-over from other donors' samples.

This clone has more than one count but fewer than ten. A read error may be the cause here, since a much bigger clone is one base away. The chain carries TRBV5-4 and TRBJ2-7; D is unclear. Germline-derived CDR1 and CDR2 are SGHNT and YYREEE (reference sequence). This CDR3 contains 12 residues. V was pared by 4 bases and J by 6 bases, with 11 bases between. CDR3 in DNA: TGTGCCAGCAGCCATGTGCTCTGCGAGCAGTACTTC. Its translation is CASSHVLCEQYF.

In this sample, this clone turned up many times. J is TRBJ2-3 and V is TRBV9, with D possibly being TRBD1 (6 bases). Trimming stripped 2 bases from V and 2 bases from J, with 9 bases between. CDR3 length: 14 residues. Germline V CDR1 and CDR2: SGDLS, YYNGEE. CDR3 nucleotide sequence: TGTGCCAGCAGCGTGGCAGGGGCCACAGATACGCAGTATTTT. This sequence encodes CASSVAGATDTQYF.

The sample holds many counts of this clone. The CDR3 nucleotides are TGCAGTGCTAGAGCGGCGGCACAGCCCCAGCATTTT. Translation gives CSARAAAQPQHF. The V call is TRBV20-1, the J call TRBJ1-5, with D uncertain. The length of the CDR3 is 12 residues. The germline CDR1 and CDR2 sequences are DFQATT and SNEGSKA (reference sequence). V lost 1 base and J 7 bases, leaving 8 bases between the germline ends.

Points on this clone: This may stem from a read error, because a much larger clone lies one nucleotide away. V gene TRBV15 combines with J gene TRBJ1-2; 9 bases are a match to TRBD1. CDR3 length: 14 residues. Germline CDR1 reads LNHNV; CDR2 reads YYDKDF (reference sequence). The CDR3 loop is CATAWDRADYGCTF. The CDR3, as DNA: TGTGCCACCGCTTGGGACAGGGCGGACTATGGCTGCACCTTC. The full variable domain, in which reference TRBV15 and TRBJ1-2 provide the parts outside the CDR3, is DAMVIQNPRYQVTQFGKPVTLSCSQTLNHNVMYWYQQKSSQAPKLLFHYYDKDFNNEADTPDNFQSRRPNTSFCFLDIRSPGLGDTAMYLCATAWDRADYGCTFGSGTRLTVV.

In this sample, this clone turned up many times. The CDR3 loop reads CASSLASGWGNEQFF. In nucleotides, the CDR3 is TGTGCCAGCAGCTTGGCGTCAGGGTGGGGCAATGAGCAGTTCTTC. This sequence joins TRBV5-6 and TRBJ2-1, with a tentative D call TRBD1 (5 bases). Trimming took 0 bases from V and 6 from J, leaving 13 bases between them. Germline V lookup: CDR1 SGHDT, CDR2 YYEEEE. This CDR3 spans 15 amino acids.

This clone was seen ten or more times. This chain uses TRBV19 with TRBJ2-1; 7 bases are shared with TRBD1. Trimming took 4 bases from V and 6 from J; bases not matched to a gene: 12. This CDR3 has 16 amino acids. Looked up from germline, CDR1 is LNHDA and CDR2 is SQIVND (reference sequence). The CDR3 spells CASSSREGTVGNEQFF. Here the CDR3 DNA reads TGTGCCAGTAGTAGCCGTGAGGGGACAGTAGGCAATGAGCAGTTCTTC.

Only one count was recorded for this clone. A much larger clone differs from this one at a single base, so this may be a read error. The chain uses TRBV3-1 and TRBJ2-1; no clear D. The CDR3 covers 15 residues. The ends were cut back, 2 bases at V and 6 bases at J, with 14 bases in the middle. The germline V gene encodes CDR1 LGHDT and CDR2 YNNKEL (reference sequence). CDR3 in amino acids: CASSQYKGVSNEQFF. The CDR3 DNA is TGTGCCAGCAGCCAATATAAAGGTGTAAGCAATGAGCAGTTCTTC.

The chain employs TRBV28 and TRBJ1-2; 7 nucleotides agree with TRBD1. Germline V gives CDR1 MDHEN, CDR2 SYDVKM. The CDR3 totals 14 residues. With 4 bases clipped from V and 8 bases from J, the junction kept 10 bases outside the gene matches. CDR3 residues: CASSSGTVSRGYTF. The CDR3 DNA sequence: TGTGCCAGCAGTTCAGGGACAGTCAGCAGGGGCTACACCTTC.

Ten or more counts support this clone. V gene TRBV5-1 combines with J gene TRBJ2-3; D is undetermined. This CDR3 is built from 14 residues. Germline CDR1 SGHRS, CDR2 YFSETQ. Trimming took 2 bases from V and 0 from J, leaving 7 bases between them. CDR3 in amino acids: CASSFGRSTDTQYF. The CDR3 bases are TGCGCCAGCAGCTTTGGTCGAAGCACAGATACGCAGTATTTT.

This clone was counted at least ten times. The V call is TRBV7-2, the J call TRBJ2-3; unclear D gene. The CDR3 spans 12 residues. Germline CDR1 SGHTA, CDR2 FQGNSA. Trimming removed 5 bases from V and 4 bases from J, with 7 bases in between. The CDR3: CASSRTPDTQYF. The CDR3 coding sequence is TGTGCCAGCAGCCGGACCCCAGATACGCAGTATTTT.

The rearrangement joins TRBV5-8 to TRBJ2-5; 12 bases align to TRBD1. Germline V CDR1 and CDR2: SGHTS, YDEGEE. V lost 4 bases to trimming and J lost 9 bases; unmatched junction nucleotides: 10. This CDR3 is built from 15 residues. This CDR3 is CASSQGQGAREAQYF. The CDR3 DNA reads TGTGCCAGCAGCCAGGGACAGGGGGCGCGTGAGGCCCAGTACTTC. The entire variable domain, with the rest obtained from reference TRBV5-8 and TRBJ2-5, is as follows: EAGVTQSPTHLIKTRGQQATLRCSPISGHTSVYWYQQALGLGLQFLLWYDEGEERNRGNFPPRFSGRQFPNYSSELNVNALELEDSALYLCASSQGQGAREAQYFGPGTRLLVL.

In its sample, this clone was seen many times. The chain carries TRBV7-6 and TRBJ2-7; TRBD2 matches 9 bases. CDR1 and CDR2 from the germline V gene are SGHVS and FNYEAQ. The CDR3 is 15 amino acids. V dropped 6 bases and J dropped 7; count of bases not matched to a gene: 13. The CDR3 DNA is TGTGCCAGCAGTCGTATGGAGACTAGCGGAATTGAGCAGTACTTC. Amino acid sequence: CASSRMETSGIEQYF.

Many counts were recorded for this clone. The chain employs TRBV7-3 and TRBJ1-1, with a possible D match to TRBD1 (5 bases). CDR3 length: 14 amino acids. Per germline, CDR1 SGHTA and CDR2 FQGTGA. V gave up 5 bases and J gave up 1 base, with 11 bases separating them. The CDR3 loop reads CASSPQATNTEAFF. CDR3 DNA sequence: TGTGCCAGCAGCCCACAGGCTACGAACACTGAAGCTTTCTTT. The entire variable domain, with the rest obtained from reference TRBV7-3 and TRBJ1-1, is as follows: GAGVSQTPSNKVTEKGKYVELRCDPISGHTALYWYRQSLGQGPEFLIYFQGTGAADDSGLPNDRFFAVRPEGSVSTLKIQRTERGDSAVYLCASSPQATNTEAFFGQGTRLTVV.

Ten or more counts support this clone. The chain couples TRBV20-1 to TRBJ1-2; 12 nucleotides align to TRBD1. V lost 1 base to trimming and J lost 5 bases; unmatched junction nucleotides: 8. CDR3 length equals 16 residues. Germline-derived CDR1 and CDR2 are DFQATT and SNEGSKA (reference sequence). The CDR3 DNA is TGCAGTGCTAGAGCTCCGGGACAGGGGGCGCAGTATGGCTACACCTTC. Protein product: CSARAPGQGAQYGYTF.

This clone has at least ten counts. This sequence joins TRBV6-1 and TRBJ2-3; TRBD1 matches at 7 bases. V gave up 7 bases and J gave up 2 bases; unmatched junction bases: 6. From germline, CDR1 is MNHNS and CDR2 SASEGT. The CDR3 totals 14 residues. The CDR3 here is CASNWDRYTDTQYF. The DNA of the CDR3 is TGTGCCAGCAACTGGGACAGATACACAGATACGCAGTATTTT.

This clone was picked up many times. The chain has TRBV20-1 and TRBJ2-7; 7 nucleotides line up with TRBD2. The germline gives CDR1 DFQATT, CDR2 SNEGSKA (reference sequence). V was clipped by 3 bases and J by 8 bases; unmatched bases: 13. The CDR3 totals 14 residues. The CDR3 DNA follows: TGCAGTGCTAGGAAGGGCCTAGCGGACGGCAAGCAGTACTTC. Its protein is CSARKGLADGKQYF.